The source of this T cell receptor beta chain is a study of T cell repertoires in cytomegalovirus infection. Across the whole study: It was recently identified HLA-C-restricted and well-studied HLA-B-restricted CMV epitopes that the study used.

V lost 3 bases to trimming and J lost 7 bases, with 22 bases between them. The CDR3 is 17 amino acids. A single record per CDR3 protein comes from TCRdb applying MiXCR to the reads. Here the sample spans about 770,000 distinct CDR3 sequences, 25% to 35% being singletons. On this clonotype: The antigen remains undetermined.

The TCR originated in a human donor in good health (CMV status not recorded). Some clones in this sample may be carry-over from other donors' samples. The sample in question was cultured CD8+ T cells from PBMCs, obtained from culture after CMV antigen stimulation. This sequence joins TRBV12-3 or TRBV12-4 and TRBJ2-1, with D perhaps TRBD1 or TRBD2 (6 bases each). The CDR3 spells CASSFIGGEVFTNEQFF. The CDR3 bases are TGTGCCAGCAGTTTTATCGGGGGCGAAGTTTTTACAAATGAGCAGTTCTTC.